This is a list of T cell receptor beta chains from one sample in a study of metastatic and nonmetastatic thyroid tumors. MiXCR reprocessed the PCR reads for TCRdb. The repertoire includes about 20,000 clones, about 15% of them detected once, and around 19% sits in the top ten. Sequenced: blood. Source of these receptors: a female donor with papillary thyroid cancer or a benign thyroid nodule (not recorded which). Some clones in this sample may be carry-over from other donors' samples. Both conserved end residues are part of each CDR3. Each record gives: D gene, V gene, clone size, J gene, CDR3 DNA, CDR3 protein. D genes are given only for firm matches. Size is stated for part of the rows, as once, few or many counts, or as a class when the clone is expanded.

NA	TRBV28	many	TRBJ2-5	TGTGCCAGCAGAGAATTCCAAGAGACCCAGTACTTC	CASREFQETQYF
NA	TRBV28	few	TRBJ1-6	TGTGCCAGCAGTCCTTTGGGGGAATGGGATAATTCACCCCTCCACTTT	CASSPLGEWDNSPLHF
NA	TRBV7-2	many	TRBJ1-4	TGTGCCAGCAGCTTTTTGGGTGGGACTAATGAAAAACTGTTTTTT	CASSFLGGTNEKLFF
TRBD1	TRBV12-3/TRBV12-4	many	TRBJ1-1	TGTGCCAGCAGTCCCAGGACAGGGTGGACTGAAGCTTTCTTT	CASSPRTGWTEAFF
NA	TRBV7-8	many	TRBJ1-5	TGTGCCAGCAGCGAATATAATCAGCCCCAGCATTTT	CASSEYNQPQHF
NA	TRBV20-1	many	TRBJ1-2	TGCAGTGCACAGGCGGGGGAAGCGGACTATGGCTACACCTTC	CSAQAGEADYGYTF
TRBD1	TRBV7-2	many	TRBJ2-5	TGTGCCAGCCACCTTATACAGGGGATCCAAGAGACCCAGTACTTC	CASHLIQGIQETQYF
TRBD2	TRBV4-2	NA	TRBJ2-7	TGTGCCAGCAGCCAAGCCCCCGATAGCGGGAGAGGGTTACGAAAGTACTTC	CASSQAPDSGRGLRKYF
NA	TRBV6-2/TRBV6-3	NA	TRBJ2-7	TGTGCCAGCAGCAACGGGACGCTAGAGCAGTACTTC	CASSNGTLEQYF
NA	TRBV6-1	NA	TRBJ2-5	TGTGCCAGCAGGACTGGGAACTGGTGGGTGGGGGAGACCCAGTACTTC	CASRTGNWWVGETQYF
TRBD1	TRBV2	few	TRBJ2-7	TGTGCCAGCTGGGGACAGGGTGGCTCCGAGCAGTACTTC	CASWGQGGSEQYF
NA	TRBV28	medium-sized	TRBJ2-1	TGTGCCAGCAGTCAGCAGGGGGGCCCTGAGCAGTTCTTC	CASSQQGGPEQFF
NA	TRBV19	medium-sized	TRBJ1-4	TGTGCCAGTATGAAGAGGTCTAATGAAAAACTGTTTTTT	CASMKRSNEKLFF